The subject of this entry is one T cell receptor (beta chain). Its target is not known. The data originate from a study of T cell responses to AZD1222 COVID-19 vaccine. Study results and caveats: The reported proportion of spike-specific TCRs targeting unmutated variant regions was nearly half.

This CDR3 region has 13 residues. Trimming stripped 4 bases from V and 5 bases from J, with 15 bases between. Germline values: CDR1 SQVTM, CDR2 ANQGSEA. The assay was immunoSEQ multiplex PCR, and TCRdb's table has in-frame clones only and misses some. The sample lists 250,000 to 300,000 clones, 94% occurring once. Pooling was applied to second doses at about 4 or about 12 weeks. Sample: peripheral blood, taken 28 days after the second AZD1222 dose. The receptor was derived from an adult who received the AZD1222 COVID-19 vaccine. This chain joins TRBV29-1 and TRBJ2-7; no firm D call. The CDR3 here is CSVGSLGLNEQYF. CDR3 DNA sequence: TGCAGCGTTGGGTCCCTTGGGTTGAACGAGCAGTACTTC.